This TCR beta chain stems from a study of long-term antiretroviral therapy in people with HIV. Findings and limits, study-wide: CDR3 length ranges were narrower in HIV repertoires than in controls. Collection of the blood took place between the mid-2000s and the late 2010s. The ART regimens in use then may have been less effective than current ones.

About this clone: Antigen: not known.

This CDR3 comprises 13 residues. J gave up 5 bases and V 4 bases, and 4 bases lay outside the gene matches. Germline V lookup: CDR1 LNHDA, CDR2 SQIVND (reference sequence). Version v3.0 of the immunoSEQ assay ran at survey level. Measured with immunoSEQ multiplex PCR; TCRdb has only the in-frame clones, and not every one. Of tens of thousands of clones listed, about 92% are singletons. None of the participants with HIV were treated outside the United States. This chain joins TRBV19 and TRBJ1-2, with 7 bases that match TRBD1. The sample here was unsorted PBMCs, taken 7.6 years after starting antiretroviral therapy. This TCR derives from a woman aged 40 to 49 with HIV. The CDR3 loop reads CASSKDRWYGYTF. Written as DNA, the CDR3 is TGTGCCAGTAGTAAGGACAGGTGGTATGGCTACACCTTC.